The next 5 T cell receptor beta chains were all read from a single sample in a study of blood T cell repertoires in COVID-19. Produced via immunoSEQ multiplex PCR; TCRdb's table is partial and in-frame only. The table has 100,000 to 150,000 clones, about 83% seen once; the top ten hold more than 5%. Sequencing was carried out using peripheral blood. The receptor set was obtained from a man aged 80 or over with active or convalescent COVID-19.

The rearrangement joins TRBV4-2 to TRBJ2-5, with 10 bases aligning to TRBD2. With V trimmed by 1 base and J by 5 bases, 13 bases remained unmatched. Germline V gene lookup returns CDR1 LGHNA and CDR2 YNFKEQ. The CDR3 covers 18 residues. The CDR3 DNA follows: TGTGCCAGCAGCCAAGGCGGGCTAGCGGGGGACACCACCGAGACCCAGTACTTC. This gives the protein CASSQGGLAGDTTETQYF.

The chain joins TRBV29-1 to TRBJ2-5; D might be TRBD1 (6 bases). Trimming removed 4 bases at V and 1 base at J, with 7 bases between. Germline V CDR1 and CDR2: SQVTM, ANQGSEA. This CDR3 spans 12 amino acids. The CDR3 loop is CSVVGGQETQYF. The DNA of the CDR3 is TGCAGCGTTGTAGGGGGCCAAGAGACCCAGTACTTC.

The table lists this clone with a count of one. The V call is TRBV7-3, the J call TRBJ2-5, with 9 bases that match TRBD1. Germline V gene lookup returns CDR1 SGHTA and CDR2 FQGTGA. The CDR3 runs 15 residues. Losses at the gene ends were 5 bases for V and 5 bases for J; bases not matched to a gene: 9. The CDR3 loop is CASSPYRGQGETQYF. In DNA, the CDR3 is TGTGCCAGCAGCCCCTACAGGGGGCAGGGTGAGACCCAGTACTTC.

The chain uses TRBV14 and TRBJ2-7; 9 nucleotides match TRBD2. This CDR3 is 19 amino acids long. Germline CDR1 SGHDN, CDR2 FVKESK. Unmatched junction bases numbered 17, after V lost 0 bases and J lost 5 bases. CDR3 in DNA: TGTGCCAGCAGCCAAGATTCGGTCCGTAGCGGGGGCCTCCGGGACGAGCAGTACTTC. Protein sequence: CASSQDSVRSGGLRDEQYF.

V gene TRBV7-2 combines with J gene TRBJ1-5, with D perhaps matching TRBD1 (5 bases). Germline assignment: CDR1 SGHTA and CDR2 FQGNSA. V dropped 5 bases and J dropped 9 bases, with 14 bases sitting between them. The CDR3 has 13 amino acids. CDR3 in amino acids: CASSAGGVRPQHF. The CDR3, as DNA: TGTGCCAGCAGCGCCGGGGGGGTTCGGCCCCAGCATTTT.